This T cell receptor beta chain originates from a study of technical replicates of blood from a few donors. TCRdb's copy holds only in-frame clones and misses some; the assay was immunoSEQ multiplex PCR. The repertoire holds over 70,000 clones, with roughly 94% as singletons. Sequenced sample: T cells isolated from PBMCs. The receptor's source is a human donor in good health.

The CDR3 coding sequence is TGTGCCAGCAGTTATACAGGGGACTCCTACGAGCAGTACTTC. This gives the protein CASSYTGDSYEQYF. The J gene is TRBJ2-7, the V gene TRBV7-3, with 7 bases fitting TRBD1. Germline V gene lookup returns CDR1 SGHTA and CDR2 FQGTGA. The CDR3 contains 14 residues. The J segment lost 0 bases and the V segment lost 6 bases, leaving 5 bases of the junction unmatched.